The entry that follows covers one T cell receptor beta chain sequence. This clone was detected a few times. Its antigen is currently not known. No base qualities exist here, and no much larger clone lies one base off it. Germline trimming amounts to 7 bases on V and 3 bases on J, with 12 as the count of junction bases outside the gene matches. CDR3 length: 16 amino acids, cysteine to phenylalanine. The kept DNA is CDR3 alone, 48 bases in frame from the first base. Taken from the germline V gene, the CDR1 and CDR2 loops are SQVTM and ANQGSEA. This sample is drawn from a study of blood T cell repertoires in COVID-19 (dated by TCRdb to the early 2020s). For the wider study: Collaborator samples came from the United States, Italy and Spain and covered acute and convalescent phases of COVID-19. Where HLA class I and class II types were available, the types were taken from metadata supplied by the sample provider, not from assay-based typing. The prospective study material was composed of cDNA or gDNA derived from T cells, B-cell-depleted T cells, or PBMCs. The repertoires were released in a freely available public database intended as a resource for research on the immune response to SARS-CoV-2. Subjects who had been exposed to COVID-19, were actively infected with it, or had recovered from it provided the deeply sampled blood TCRbeta repertoires that made up the dataset. Nearly every sample came with metadata listing a de-identified subject ID, COVID-19 status, age in years and sex. Samples came from the ongoing ImmuneRACE study (first 160 participants) plus 1,254 subjects from 6 global collaborators.

Samples from volunteer blood donors who had recovered from COVID-19 were contributed by a second Seattle source. The collaborating institutions used their own protocols to collect whole blood in K2EDTA tubes. For TCRbeta analysis, collaborators shipped samples in one of three forms: frozen whole blood, isolated PBMCs, or DNA extracted from either of those sample types. Paper-wide results and their limitations: The amount of clinical and demographic metadata varied by source and participant and was provided uncurated.

TCRbeta CDR3 regions were amplified from genomic DNA by means of the immunoSEQ Assay, a bias-controlled multiplex PCR. Under the source paper's analysis protocol: The number of nucleated cells in each sample was estimated by amplification of reference gene primers within the assay. To quantify the absolute abundance of each unique TCRbeta CDR3 rearrangement, sequence reads were collapsed and filtered. Productive Simpson clonality was computed per sample as the square root of Simpson's diversity index over productive rearrangements. Entries here come from immuneACCESS through TCRdb and include only in-frame sequences with V and J called. Some clones fail to appear in such tables; in the studies checked, an unresolved V gene covers under half of the shortfall, and the cause of the remainder is unknown. V and J calls and clone size are given by that table; D and trimming were obtained from the DNA. For this sample there are some 180,000 clones; approximately 90% appear just once. Around 2.1% of the sample is taken by the ten largest.

The specimen sequenced was peripheral blood. In this chain, TRBV29-1 is recombined with TRBJ2-2; 9 central nucleotides agree with TRBD1. This sequence originates from a man aged 45 to 65 who had recovered from COVID-19. The DNA is as follows: TGCAGCGCCCTTAACACAGGGGGCGATCACACCGGGGAGCTGTTTTTT. Translated, it gives CSALNTGGDHTGELFF.